What follows is one TCR beta chain and its context. This entry belongs to a study of blood T cell repertoires in COVID-19. Study information: Sources were T cells, B-cell-depleted T cells, or PBMCs; the material itself was cDNA or gDNA.

Measured with immunoSEQ multiplex PCR; TCRdb has only the in-frame clones, and not every one. The sample contains more than 250,000 clones, 86% of which appear only once. The germline V gene has CDR1 SQVTM and CDR2 ANQGSEA. The CDR3 totals 15 residues. V lost 4 bases to trimming and J lost 5 bases; unmatched junction nucleotides: 9. Individuals drawn from 20 to 25 US areas were roughly 18 to 100 years old. The study assigned cohorts using participant-reported clinical history. Recovery meant two consecutive negative NP/OP PCR tests, professional clearance, or resolved symptoms. Sequenced sample: PBMCs or T cells enriched from blood (not recorded which). This rearrangement joins TRBV29-1 to TRBJ2-5, with 11 bases aligning to TRBD1. This TCR was sampled from a woman in her late teens or twenties who had recovered from COVID-19. CDR3 amino acids: CSVGRTGGAGETQYF. The CDR3 nucleotides are TGCAGCGTTGGTCGGACAGGGGGCGCGGGTGAGACCCAGTACTTC.